This T cell receptor (beta chain) was profiled in a study of Ad26.COV2.S vaccination and SARS-CoV-2 variants. Study summary: Enrolled in COV1001, the donor was in the Ad26.COV2.S trial arm, which received the vaccine.

Whole-study findings and limits: Vaccine recipients surpassed placebo recipients in spike-specific TCR breadth. Responses of spike-specific T cells (both CD8+ and CD4+) reportedly showed substantial breadth after vaccination.

Details on this clone: Antigen specificity is unknown.

Unmatched junction bases numbered 8, after V lost 3 bases and J lost 4 bases. In germline, CDR1 is MNHEY, CDR2 SVGAGI. The CDR3 runs 15 residues. Clones were sequenced by immunoSEQ multiplex PCR, and TCRdb holds only the in-frame ones, with some missing. The data contain about 400,000 clones, around 87% of them singletons. Treatment reported: roughly 19 received Ad26.COV2.S at low or high dose, single or two shots; about 5 received placebo; per-sample allocation not given. Repertoires come from day 63 after the first vaccine or placebo injection. An Ad26 vector expressing Wuhan-strain SARS-CoV-2 spike constituted the vaccine.

The source is a person aged 18 to 65 who received the Ad26.COV2.S COVID-19 vaccine or a placebo. The chain joins TRBV6-5 to TRBJ2-7, with 8 bases aligning to TRBD1. This specimen consisted of peripheral blood, obtained in a trial of Ad26.COV2.S vaccine versus placebo. In nucleotides, the CDR3 is TGTGCCAGCAGTTATGGTCAGGGGGCGGTTTACGAGCAGTACTTC. It codes for CASSYGQGAVYEQYF.